This TCR beta chain was observed in a study of graft-versus-host responses after intestinal transplantation. Study-wide background: Each patient got anti-thymocyte globulin induction, then tacrolimus and steroids for roughly 3 years.

The data were produced by immunoSEQ multiplex PCR, yet TCRdb's version contains in-frame clones alone and is incomplete. The table records approximately 33,000 clones, approximately 80% of them present only once. Study outcomes and limitations: Some GvH clones appeared in ileal mucosa or blood before recipient bone marrow. With peak circulating GvH clone levels came an association with early post-transplant HvG declines.

The CDR3 spans 13 residues. V was shortened by 6 bases and J by 6 bases, with 13 bases between the two germline ends. Germline V gene sequence: CDR1 MRHNA, CDR2 SNTAGT. This clone turned up a few times. Its target is unknown. This TCR was sampled from a human donor who received an intestinal transplant. This chain joins TRBV6-4 and TRBJ2-3; D perhaps matches TRBD2 (6 bases). Material: unstimulated CD8+ T cells sorted from spleen or lymph node cells, obtained before intestinal transplant. The CDR3 region is CASRREPQDTQYF. CDR3 DNA sequence: TGTGCCAGCAGACGGGAGCCACAGGATACGCAGTATTTT.